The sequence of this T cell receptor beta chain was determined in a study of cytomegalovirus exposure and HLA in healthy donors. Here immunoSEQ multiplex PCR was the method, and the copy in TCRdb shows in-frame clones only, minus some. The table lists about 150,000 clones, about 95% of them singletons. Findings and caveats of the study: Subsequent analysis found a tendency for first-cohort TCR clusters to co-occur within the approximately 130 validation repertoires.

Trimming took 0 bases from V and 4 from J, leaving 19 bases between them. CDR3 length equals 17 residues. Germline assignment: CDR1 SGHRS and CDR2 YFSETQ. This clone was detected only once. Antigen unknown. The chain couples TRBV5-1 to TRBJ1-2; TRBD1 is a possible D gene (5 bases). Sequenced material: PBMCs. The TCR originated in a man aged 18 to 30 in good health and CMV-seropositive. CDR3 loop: CASSLAVEGAGIYGYTF. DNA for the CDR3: TGCGCCAGCAGCTTGGCCGTTGAAGGGGCTGGTATCTATGGCTACACCTTC.